The T cell receptor (beta chain) described here comes from a study of blood T cell repertoires in COVID-19 (TCRdb year 2020). The study in broad terms: The collaborator samples originated in the United States, Italy and Spain and spanned the acute and convalescent phases of COVID-19. The material from the prospective study consisted of cDNA or gDNA derived from T cells, B-cell-depleted T cells, or PBMCs. Subjects who had been exposed to COVID-19, were actively infected with it, or had recovered from it provided the deeply sampled blood TCRbeta repertoires that made up the dataset. A freely available public database, intended as a resource for researchers studying the immune response to SARS-CoV-2, is where the repertoires were released. Samples were obtained from the ongoing ImmuneRACE study (first 160 participants) and from about 1,300 subjects provided by 6 global collaborators. The sample metadata nearly always contained a de-identified subject ID, COVID-19 status, age in years and sex. Where available, HLA class I and class II types were taken from metadata supplied by the sample provider and were not determined by assay-based typing. The paper's findings and limits, for the study overall: The quantity of clinical and demographic metadata differed by source and by participant and was supplied without curation.

In its sample, this clone was seen a few times. It has no known antigen specificity. No much larger clone is present one base from it, and per-base qualities are unavailable. The immunoSEQ Assay, a bias-controlled multiplex PCR, was used to amplify TCRbeta CDR3 regions from genomic DNA. Under the source paper's analysis protocol: Within the assay, amplification of reference gene primers was used to estimate how many nucleated cells each sample contained. To quantify the absolute abundance of each unique TCRbeta CDR3 rearrangement, sequence reads were collapsed and filtered. For each sample, productive Simpson clonality was calculated as the square root of Simpson's diversity index over productive rearrangements. The table comes from immuneACCESS by way of TCRdb, which keeps in-frame sequences with V and J called. Part of the clones is missing from these tables; in studies checked, under half for an unresolved V gene and the rest for unknown reasons. V and J calls and clone size are copied from that table; D and trimming were computed from the DNA. The table for this sample lists 400,000 to 450,000 clones; approximately 90% of them were counted only once. The ten largest clones represent approximately 0.92% of the sample.

In Seattle, one collaborating source enrolled patients while the infection was active and tracked those patients longitudinally over the course of disease. The collaborating institutions used their own protocols to collect whole blood in K2EDTA tubes. For TCRbeta analysis, collaborators shipped samples as frozen whole blood, isolated PBMCs, or DNA extracted from either of those sample types. Sequencing was done on a sample of peripheral blood. The source is a man between 18 and 29 years old with COVID-19, enrolled during active disease.

CDR3 region: CATSLALMDEQYF. The DNA sequence is TGTGCCACCTCGTTAGCGTTGATGGACGAGCAGTACTTC. The V and J genes are TRBV12-3 or TRBV12-4 and TRBJ2-7, and TRBD2 may be the D gene, going by 5 matching bases. Deletion took 10 bases off V and 5 bases off J, with a span of 18 bases between the germline ends. The CDR3 sequence holds 13 residues, the cysteine and phenylalanine included. CDR3 DNA only is kept here, 39 bases in frame from base 1.